The clone carrying this TCR beta chain was recorded at least ten times. Its matching antigen is unknown. Time point here: pre-sensitization, week 0. The treatment was: therapeutic diphenylcyclopropenone sensitization with weekly scalp DPC. Unseparated into fractions, whole blood served as the source from which total RNA was extracted. At patch-test visits, sampling came before the patch test. The CDR3 sequence is 15 residues long. The germline CDR1 and CDR2 sequences are ENHRY and SYGVKD. J was trimmed by 0 bases and V by 8 bases; bases with no gene match: 5. This sample was included in a study of human T cells and chemical hapten exposure. Notes on the study in general: Correlating positively with patch test score were the PT1 expanded TCR counts.

The library tagged each cDNA molecule with unique molecular identifiers. TCRdb independently ran MiXCR on the RACE reads; one entry per CDR3 protein. The table lists 35,000 to 45,000 distinct CDR3 sequences, more than 10% of them singletons. The sample was whole blood, taken in connection with sensitization to the hapten diphenylcyclopropenone (DPC). The receptor's source is a woman in her forties with alopecia areata. Some clones in this sample may be carry-over from other donors' samples. This chain uses TRBV10-3 with TRBJ2-2; 8 nucleotides match TRBD1. CDR3 nucleotides: TGTGCCATCCCCACGGGACAGGCGAACACCGGGGAGCTGTTTTTT. Encoded protein: CAIPTGQANTGELFF.